This T cell receptor beta chain was obtained from a study of T cell repertoires in cytomegalovirus infection. For the study at large: Carrying CMV and the relevant HLA type showed in public TCR beta signatures.

Overall study findings and caveats: The response measured ex vivo was dominated by TCR beta clonotypes (HLA-C-restricted and CMV-specific). Cumulative frequency of public TCR beta families picked out carriers of CMV plus the relevant HLA.

TCRdb reanalysed the reads using MiXCR and keeps one entry per CDR3 protein. Among a few hundred thousand distinct CDR3 sequences listed, around 9.5% were seen once. This clonotype was counted ten times or more. Its antigen remains unknown. The CDR3 is made up of 12 amino acids. From germline, CDR1 is SGHVS and CDR2 FQNEAQ. Trimming took 5 bases from V and 3 from J, leaving 8 bases between them. The sequenced sample was PBMCs. The clonotype originates from a human donor in good health (CMV status not recorded). Some clones in this sample may be carry-over from other donors' samples. This sequence joins TRBV7-8 and TRBJ2-7; D gene unclear. The CDR3 nucleotides are TGTGCCAGCAGCGTAGGTGTCTACGAGCAGTACTTC. This sequence encodes CASSVGVYEQYF.